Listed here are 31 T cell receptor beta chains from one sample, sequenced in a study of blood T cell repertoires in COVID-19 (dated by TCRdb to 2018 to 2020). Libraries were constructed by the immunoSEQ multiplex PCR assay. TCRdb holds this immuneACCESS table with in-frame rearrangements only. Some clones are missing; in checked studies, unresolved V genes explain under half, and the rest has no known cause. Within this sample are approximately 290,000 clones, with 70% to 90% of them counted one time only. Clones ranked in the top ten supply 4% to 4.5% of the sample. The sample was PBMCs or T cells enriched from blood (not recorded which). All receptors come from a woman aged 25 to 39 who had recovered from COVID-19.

The CDR3 bases are TGTGCCAGCAGCCAATCGGGGACATACCAAGAGACCCAGTACTTC. This sequence encodes CASSQSGTYQETQYF. The chain is built from TRBV2 and TRBJ2-5, with D possibly matching TRBD1 (6 bases). Trimming cost V 6 bases and J 0 bases, with 14 bases left between them. CDR3 length equals 15 residues. The V gene's germline CDR1 is SNHLY and CDR2 FYNNEI.

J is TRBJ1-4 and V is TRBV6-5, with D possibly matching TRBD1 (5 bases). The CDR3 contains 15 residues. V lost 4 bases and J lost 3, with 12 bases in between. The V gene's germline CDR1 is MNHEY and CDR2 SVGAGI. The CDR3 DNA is TGTGCCAGCAGTTTTGTGGACAAGGCTAATGAAAAACTGTTTTTT. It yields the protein CASSFVDKANEKLFF.

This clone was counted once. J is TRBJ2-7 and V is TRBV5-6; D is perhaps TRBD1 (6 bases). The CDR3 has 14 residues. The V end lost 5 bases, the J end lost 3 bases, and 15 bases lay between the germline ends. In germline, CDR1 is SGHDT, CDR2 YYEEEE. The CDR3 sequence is CASRPWTARYEQYF. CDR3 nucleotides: TGTGCCAGCAGACCATGGACAGCCCGCTACGAGCAGTACTTC.

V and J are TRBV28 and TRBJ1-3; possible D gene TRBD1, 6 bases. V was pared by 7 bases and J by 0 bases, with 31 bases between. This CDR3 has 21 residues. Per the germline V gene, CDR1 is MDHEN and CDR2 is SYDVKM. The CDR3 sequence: CASKGAPHTQRGQFSGNTIYF. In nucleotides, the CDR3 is TGTGCCAGCAAGGGTGCTCCCCACACCCAACGTGGACAGTTCTCTGGAAACACCATATATTTT.

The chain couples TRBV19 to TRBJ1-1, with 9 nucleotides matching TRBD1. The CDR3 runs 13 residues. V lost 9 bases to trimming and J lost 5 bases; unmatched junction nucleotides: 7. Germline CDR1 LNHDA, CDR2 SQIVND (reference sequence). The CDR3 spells CASRTGAFTEAFF. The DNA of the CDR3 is TGTGCCAGCAGGACAGGGGCGTTTACTGAAGCTTTCTTT.

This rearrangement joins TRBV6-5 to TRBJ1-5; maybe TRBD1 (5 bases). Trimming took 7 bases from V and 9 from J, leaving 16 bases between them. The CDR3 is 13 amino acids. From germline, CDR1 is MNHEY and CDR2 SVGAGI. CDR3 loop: CASIDSRGRPQHF. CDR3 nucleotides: TGTGCCAGCATAGACAGCCGTGGCCGGCCCCAGCATTTT.

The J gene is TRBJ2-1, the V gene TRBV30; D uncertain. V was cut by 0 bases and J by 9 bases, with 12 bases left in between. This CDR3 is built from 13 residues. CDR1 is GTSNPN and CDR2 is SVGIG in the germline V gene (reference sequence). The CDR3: CAWSVLPHGEQFF. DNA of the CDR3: TGTGCCTGGAGTGTACTTCCGCACGGTGAGCAGTTCTTC.

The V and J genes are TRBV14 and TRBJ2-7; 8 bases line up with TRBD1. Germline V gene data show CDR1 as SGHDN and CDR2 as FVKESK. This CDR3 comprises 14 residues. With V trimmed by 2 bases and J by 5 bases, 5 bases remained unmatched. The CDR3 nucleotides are TGTGCCAGCAGCCAAAGGACAGGGCGAAACGAGCAGTACTTC. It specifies CASSQRTGRNEQYF.

The CDR3 region has the DNA TGTGCCAGCAGCTTAGAGGGGGCGACGGGAAACACCATATATTTT. Protein product: CASSLEGATGNTIYF. The chain recombines TRBV7-9 with TRBJ1-3; the match to TRBD1 covers 7 bases. There are 15 residues in the CDR3. Germline V CDR1 and CDR2: SEHNR, FQNEAQ (reference sequence). The V gene end was trimmed by 1 base and the J gene end by 4 bases; junction bases not matched to a gene: 4.

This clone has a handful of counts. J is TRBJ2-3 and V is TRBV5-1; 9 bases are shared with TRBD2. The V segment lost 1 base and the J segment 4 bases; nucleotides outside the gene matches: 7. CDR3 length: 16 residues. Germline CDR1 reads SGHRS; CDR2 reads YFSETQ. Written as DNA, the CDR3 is TGCGCCAGCAGCTTGTTAGCGGGAGTGGGTGCAGATACGCAGTATTTT. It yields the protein CASSLLAGVGADTQYF.

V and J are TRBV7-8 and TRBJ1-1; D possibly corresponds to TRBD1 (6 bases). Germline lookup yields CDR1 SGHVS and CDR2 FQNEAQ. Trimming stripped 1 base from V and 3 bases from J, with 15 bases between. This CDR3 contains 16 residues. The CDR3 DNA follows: TGTGCCAGCAGCTTAGGAGGACAGTTGGGGTACACTGAAGCTTTCTTT. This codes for CASSLGGQLGYTEAFF.

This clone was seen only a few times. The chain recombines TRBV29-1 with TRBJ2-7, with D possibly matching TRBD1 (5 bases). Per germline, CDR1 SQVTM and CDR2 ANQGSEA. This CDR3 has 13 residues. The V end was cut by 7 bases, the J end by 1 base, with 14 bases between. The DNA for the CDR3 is TGCAGCGCAACGGACAATGCATCCTACGAGCAGTACTTC. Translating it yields CSATDNASYEQYF.

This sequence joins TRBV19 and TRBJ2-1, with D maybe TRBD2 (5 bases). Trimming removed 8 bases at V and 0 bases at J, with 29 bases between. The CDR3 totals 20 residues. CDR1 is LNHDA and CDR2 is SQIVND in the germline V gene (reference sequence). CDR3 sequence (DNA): TGTGCCAGTGACTCTAGGTTTGATAGCGCGGTCGGAAGCTCCTACAATGAGCAGTTCTTC. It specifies CASDSRFDSAVGSSYNEQFF.

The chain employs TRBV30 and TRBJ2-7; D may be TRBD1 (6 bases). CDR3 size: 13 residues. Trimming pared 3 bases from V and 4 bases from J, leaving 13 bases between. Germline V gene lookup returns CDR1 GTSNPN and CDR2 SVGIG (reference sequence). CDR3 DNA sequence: TGTGCCTGGAGGGTAGGGACAACTTACGAGCAGTACTTC. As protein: CAWRVGTTYEQYF.

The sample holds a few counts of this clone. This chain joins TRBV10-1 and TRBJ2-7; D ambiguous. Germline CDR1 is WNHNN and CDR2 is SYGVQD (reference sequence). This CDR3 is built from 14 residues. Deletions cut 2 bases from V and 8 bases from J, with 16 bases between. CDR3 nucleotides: TGCGCCAGCAGTGAGAAGGTCTCTCAGGCTAAGCAGTACTTC. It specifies CASSEKVSQAKQYF.

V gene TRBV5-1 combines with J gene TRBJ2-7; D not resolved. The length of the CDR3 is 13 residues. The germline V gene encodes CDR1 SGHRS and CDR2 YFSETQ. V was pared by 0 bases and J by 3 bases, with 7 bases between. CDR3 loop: CASSLALNYEQYF. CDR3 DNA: TGCGCCAGCAGCTTGGCGCTAAACTACGAGCAGTACTTC.

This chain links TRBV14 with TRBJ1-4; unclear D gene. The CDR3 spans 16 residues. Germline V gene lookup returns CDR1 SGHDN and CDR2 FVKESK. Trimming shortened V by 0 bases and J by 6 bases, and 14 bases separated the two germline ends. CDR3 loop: CASSQDDLREDEKLFF. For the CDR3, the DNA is TGTGCCAGCAGCCAAGATGACTTGCGGGAGGATGAAAAACTGTTTTTT.

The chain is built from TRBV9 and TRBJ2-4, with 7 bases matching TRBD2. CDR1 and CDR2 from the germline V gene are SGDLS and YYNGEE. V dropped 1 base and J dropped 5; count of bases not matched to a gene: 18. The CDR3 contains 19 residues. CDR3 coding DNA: TGTGCCAGCAGCGTAACCTGGGGGGGAGGGGCCCCTGGTCAAAACATTCAGTACTTC. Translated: CASSVTWGGGAPGQNIQYF. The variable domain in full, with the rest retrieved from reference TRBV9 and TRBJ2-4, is DSGVTQTPKHLITATGQRVTLRCSPRSGDLSVYWYQQSLDQGLQFLIQYYNGEERAKGNILERFSAQQFPDLHSELNLSSLELGDSALYFCASSVTWGGGAPGQNIQYFGAGTRLSVL.

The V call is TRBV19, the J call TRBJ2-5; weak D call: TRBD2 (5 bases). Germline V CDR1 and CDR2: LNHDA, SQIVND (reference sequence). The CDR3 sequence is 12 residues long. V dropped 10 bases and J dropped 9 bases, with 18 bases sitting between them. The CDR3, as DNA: TGTGCCACCCGCTCGGCGACCGGGGCCCAGTACTTC. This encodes CATRSATGAQYF.

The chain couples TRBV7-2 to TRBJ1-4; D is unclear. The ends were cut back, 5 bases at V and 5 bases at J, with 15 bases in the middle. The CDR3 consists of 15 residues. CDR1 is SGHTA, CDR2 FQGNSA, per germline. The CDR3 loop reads CASSLLAVPNEKLFF. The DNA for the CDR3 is TGTGCCAGCAGCCTCCTGGCCGTTCCAAATGAAAAACTGTTTTTT.

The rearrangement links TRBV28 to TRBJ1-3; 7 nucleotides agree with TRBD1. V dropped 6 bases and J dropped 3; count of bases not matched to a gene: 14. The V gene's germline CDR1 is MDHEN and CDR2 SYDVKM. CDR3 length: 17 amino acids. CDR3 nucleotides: TGTGCCAGCAGACCCCCGACCAGGGGGATAGGTGGAAACACCATATATTTT. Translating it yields CASRPPTRGIGGNTIYF.

CDR3 nucleotide sequence: TGTGCCAGCACCCCCCCGCGGGGCGCTTCACCCCTCCACTTT. Translated, it gives CASTPPRGASPLHF. The chain is built from TRBV28 and TRBJ1-6; the D gene is possibly TRBD1 (5 bases). V lost 7 bases and J lost 9, with 16 bases in between. Germline CDR1 MDHEN, CDR2 SYDVKM. This CDR3 contains 14 residues. Looking up the rest from reference TRBV28 and TRBJ1-6 gives the full variable domain: DVKVTQSSRYLVKRTGEKVFLECVQDMDHENMFWYRQDPGLGLRLIYFSYDVKMKEKGDIPEGYSVSREKKERFSLILESASTNQTSMYLCASTPPRGASPLHFGNGTRLTVT.

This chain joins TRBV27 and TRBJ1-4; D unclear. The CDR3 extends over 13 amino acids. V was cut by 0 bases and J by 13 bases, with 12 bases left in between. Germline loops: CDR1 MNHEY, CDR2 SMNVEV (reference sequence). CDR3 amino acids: CASSLSEGGRLFF. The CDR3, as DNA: TGTGCCAGCAGTTTATCCGAGGGCGGGAGACTGTTTTTT.

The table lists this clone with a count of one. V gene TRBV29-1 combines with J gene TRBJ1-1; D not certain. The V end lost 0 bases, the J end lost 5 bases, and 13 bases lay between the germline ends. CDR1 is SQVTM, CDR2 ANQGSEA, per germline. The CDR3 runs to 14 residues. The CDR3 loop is CSVEDRIGGTEAFF. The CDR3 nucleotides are TGCAGCGTTGAAGATAGGATCGGCGGGACTGAAGCTTTCTTT. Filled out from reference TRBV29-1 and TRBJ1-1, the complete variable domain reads SAVISQKPSRDICQRGTSLTIQCQVDSQVTMMFWYRQQPGQSLTLIATANQGSEATYESGFVIDKFPISRPNLTFSTLTVSNMSPEDSSIYLCSVEDRIGGTEAFFGQGTRLTVV.

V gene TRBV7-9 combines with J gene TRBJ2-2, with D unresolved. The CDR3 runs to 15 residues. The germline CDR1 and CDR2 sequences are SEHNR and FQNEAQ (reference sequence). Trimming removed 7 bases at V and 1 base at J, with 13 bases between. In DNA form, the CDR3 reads TGTGCCAGCACCCAGAGGCAGTTGAACACCGGGGAGCTGTTTTTT. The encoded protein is CASTQRQLNTGELFF.

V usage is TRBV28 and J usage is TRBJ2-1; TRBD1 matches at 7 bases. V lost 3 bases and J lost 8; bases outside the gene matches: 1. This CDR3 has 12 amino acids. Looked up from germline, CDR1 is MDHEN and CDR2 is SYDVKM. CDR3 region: CASSFTGDEQFF. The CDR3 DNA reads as TGTGCCAGCAGTTTCACAGGGGATGAGCAGTTCTTC.

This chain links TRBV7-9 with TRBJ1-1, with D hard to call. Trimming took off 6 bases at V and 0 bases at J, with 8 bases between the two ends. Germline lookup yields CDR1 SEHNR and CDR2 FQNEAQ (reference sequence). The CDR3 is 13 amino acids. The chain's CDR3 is CASSSQLNTEAFF. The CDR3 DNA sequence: TGTGCCAGCAGTTCACAGTTGAACACTGAAGCTTTCTTT. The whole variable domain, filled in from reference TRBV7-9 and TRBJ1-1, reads DTGVSQNPRHKITKRGQNVTFRCDPISEHNRLYWYRQTLGQGPEFLTYFQNEAQLEKSRLLSDRFSAERPKGSFSTLEIQRTEQGDSAMYLCASSSQLNTEAFFGQGTRLTVV.

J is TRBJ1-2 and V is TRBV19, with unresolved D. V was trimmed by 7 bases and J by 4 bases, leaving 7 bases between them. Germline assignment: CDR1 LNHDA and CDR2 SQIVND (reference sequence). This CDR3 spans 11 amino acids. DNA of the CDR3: TGTGCCAGTAAGGCAGGCTATGGCTACACCTTC. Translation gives CASKAGYGYTF.

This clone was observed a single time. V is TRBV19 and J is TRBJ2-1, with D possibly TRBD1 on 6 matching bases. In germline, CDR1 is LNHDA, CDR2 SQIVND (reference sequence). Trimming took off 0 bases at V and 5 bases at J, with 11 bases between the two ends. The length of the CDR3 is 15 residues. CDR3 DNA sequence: TGTGCCAGTAGTATAGAGGGGGCAGATAACAATGAGCAGTTCTTC. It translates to CASSIEGADNNEQFF.

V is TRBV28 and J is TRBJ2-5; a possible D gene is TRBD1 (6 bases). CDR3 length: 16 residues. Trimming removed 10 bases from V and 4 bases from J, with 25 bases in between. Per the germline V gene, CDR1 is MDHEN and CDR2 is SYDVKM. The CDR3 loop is CATLKIGQSRVETQYF. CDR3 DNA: TGTGCCACCCTTAAAATAGGACAGTCCCGGGTAGAGACCCAGTACTTC.

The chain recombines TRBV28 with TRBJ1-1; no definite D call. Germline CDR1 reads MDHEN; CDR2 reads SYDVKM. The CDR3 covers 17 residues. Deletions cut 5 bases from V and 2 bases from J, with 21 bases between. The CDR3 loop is CASSPSGSRLLNTEAFF. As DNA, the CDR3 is TGTGCCAGCAGTCCCTCGGGAAGCAGATTATTAAACACTGAAGCTTTCTTT.